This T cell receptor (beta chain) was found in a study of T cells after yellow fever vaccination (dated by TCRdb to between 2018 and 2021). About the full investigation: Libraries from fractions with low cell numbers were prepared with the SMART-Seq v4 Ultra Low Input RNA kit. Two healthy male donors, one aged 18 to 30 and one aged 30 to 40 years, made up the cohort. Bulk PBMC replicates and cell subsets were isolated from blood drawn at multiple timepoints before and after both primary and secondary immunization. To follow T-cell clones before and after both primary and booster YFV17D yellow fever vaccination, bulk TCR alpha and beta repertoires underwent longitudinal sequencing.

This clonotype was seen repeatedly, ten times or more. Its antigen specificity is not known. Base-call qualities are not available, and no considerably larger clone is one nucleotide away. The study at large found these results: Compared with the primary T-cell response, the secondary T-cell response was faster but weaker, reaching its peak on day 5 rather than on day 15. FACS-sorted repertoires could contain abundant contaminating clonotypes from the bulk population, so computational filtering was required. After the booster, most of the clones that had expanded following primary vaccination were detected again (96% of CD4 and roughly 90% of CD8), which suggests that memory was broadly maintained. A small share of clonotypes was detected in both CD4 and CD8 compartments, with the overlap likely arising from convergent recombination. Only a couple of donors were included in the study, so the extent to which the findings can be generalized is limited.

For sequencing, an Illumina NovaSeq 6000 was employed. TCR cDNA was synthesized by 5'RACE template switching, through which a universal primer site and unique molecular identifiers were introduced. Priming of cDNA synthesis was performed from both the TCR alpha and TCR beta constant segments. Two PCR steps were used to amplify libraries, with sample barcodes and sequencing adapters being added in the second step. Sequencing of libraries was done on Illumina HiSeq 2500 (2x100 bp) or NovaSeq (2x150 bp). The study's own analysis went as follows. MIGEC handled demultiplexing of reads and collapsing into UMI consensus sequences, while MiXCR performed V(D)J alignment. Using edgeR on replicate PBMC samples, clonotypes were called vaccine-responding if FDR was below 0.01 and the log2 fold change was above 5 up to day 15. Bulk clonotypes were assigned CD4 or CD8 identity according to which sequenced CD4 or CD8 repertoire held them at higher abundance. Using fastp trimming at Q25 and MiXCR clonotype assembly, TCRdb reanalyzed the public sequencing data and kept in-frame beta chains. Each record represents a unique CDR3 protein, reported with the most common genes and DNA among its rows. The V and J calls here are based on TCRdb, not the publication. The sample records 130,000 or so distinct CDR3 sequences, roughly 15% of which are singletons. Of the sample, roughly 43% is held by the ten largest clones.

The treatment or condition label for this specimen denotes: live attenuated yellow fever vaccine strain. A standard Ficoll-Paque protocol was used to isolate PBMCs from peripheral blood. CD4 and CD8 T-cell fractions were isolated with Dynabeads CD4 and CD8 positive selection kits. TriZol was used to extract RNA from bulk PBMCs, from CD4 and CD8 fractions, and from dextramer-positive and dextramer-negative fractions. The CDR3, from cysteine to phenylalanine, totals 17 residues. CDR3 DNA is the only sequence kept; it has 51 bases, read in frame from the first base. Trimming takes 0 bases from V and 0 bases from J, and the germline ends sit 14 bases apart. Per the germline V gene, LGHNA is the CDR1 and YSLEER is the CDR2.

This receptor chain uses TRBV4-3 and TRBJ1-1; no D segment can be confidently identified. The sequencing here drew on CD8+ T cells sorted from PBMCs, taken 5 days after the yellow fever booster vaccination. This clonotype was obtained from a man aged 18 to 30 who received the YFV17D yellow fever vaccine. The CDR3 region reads CASSQDYFRNVNTEAFF. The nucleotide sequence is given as TGCGCCAGCAGCCAAGATTACTTTAGAAACGTGAACACTGAAGCTTTCTTT.